The rows below give T cell receptor beta chains drawn from one sample of a study of blood T cell repertoires in COVID-19. Libraries were prepared by immunoSEQ multiplex PCR; TCRdb keeps only in-frame clonotypes and omits some of them. The sample yields some 330,000 clones, 88% seen once. The material sequenced was PBMCs or T cells enriched from blood (not recorded which). The receptors derive from a man aged 30 to 45 who had recovered from COVID-19. CDR3s include the opening cysteine and the closing phenylalanine or tryptophan. The D gene is left open where the match is weak. Only part of the rows carry a size: once, few, many, or a class if the clone is expanded.

abundance	len	d_gene	j_gene	v_gene	CDR3nt	CDR3aa
-	18	TRBD2	TRBJ2-1	TRBV18	TGTGCCAGCTCAAGGACTAGCGGGGGCACCCCCAGTTATAATGAGCAGTTCTTC	CASSRTSGGTPSYNEQFF
-	13	TRBD1	TRBJ1-2	TRBV30	TGTGCCTGGAGACTGGACAGGGTCTATGGCTACACCTTC	CAWRLDRVYGYTF
-	15	TRBD1	TRBJ2-7	TRBV11-2	TGTGCCAGCAGCTTGCTAAACAGGGGGCACAACGAGCAGTACTTC	CASSLLNRGHNEQYF
few	17	TRBD1	TRBJ1-6	TRBV18	TGTGCCAGCTCACCCCTGGGTGGAAACAGGGGTGGTTCACCCCTCCACTTT	CASSPLGGNRGGSPLHF
-	18	TRBD1	TRBJ1-2	TRBV5-1	TGCGCCAGCAGCTTGGGAGGGACAGGGGGCCATAACTGGGATGGCTACACCTTC	CASSLGGTGGHNWDGYTF
few	16	-	TRBJ1-1	TRBV7-2	TGTGCCAGCAGCACCCAGACAGGCGATGAATTACTTGAAGCTTTCTTT	CASSTQTGDELLEAFF
-	15	TRBD1	TRBJ1-2	TRBV7-8	TGTGCCAGCAGCTTAGGACAGGGGGCTAACTATGGCTACACCTTC	CASSLGQGANYGYTF
-	16	-	TRBJ2-3	TRBV30	TGTGCCTGGAGTGTACTGGCGGGGAGTTCCACGAATACGCAGTATTTT	CAWSVLAGSSTNTQYF
few	16	TRBD2	TRBJ2-7	TRBV14	TGTGCCAGCAGCCATCTGGTTAGCGGGGACTCCTACGAGCAGTACTTC	CASSHLVSGDSYEQYF
once	13	TRBD1	TRBJ1-5	TRBV15	TGTGCCACCAGCGGGACAGGGAATCAGCCCCAGCATTTT	CATSGTGNQPQHF
-	14	TRBD1	TRBJ2-7	TRBV10-1	TGCGCCAGCAGTGGGACAGGGGGACCCTACGAGCAGTACTTC	CASSGTGGPYEQYF
-	14	-	TRBJ2-7	TRBV15	TGTGCCACCAGCAGATCAGGGGATGGTTACGAGCAGTACTTC	CATSRSGDGYEQYF
-	14	TRBD1	TRBJ2-5	TRBV19	TGTGCCAGTAGTCCACAGGGGACATCGGAGACCCAGTACTTC	CASSPQGTSETQYF
-	16	TRBD1	TRBJ2-1	TRBV28	TGTGCCAGCTGCTACCCGGGACAGGTGATCTACAATGAGCAGTTCTTC	CASCYPGQVIYNEQFF
-	16	TRBD2	TRBJ2-7	TRBV5-6	TGTGCCAGCAGCGGCCAAGGGACTAGCGGGGATGACGAGCAGTACTTC	CASSGQGTSGDDEQYF
-	14	-	TRBJ2-7	TRBV15	TGTGCCACCAGCAGAGATAGAGGGTTGGGCGAGCAGTACTTC	CATSRDRGLGEQYF